Reported below is one T cell receptor beta chain. V was clipped by 3 bases and J by 1 base; unmatched bases: 6. CDR3 size: 16 residues. Per the germline V gene, CDR1 is LNHDA and CDR2 is SQIVND (reference sequence). The sample is drawn from a study of technical replicates of blood from several donors. This table comes from immunoSEQ multiplex PCR, and its TCRdb copy is limited to in-frame clones, with some not included. The sample has about 74,000 clones, around 95% seen once. The chain has TRBV19 and TRBJ1-5; 7 nucleotides match TRBD1. The receptor's source is a human donor in good health. The sample consisted of T cells isolated from PBMCs. The chain's CDR3 is CASSINRGGSNQPQHF. The CDR3 DNA follows: TGTGCCAGTAGTATTAACAGGGGAGGAAGCAATCAGCCCCAGCATTTT. The full variable domain, completed using reference TRBV19 and TRBJ1-5, is DGGITQSPKYLFRKEGQNVTLSCEQNLNHDAMYWYRQDPGQGLRLIYYSQIVNDFQKGDIAEGYSVSREKKESFPLTVTSAQKNPTAFYLCASSINRGGSNQPQHFGDGTRLSIL.